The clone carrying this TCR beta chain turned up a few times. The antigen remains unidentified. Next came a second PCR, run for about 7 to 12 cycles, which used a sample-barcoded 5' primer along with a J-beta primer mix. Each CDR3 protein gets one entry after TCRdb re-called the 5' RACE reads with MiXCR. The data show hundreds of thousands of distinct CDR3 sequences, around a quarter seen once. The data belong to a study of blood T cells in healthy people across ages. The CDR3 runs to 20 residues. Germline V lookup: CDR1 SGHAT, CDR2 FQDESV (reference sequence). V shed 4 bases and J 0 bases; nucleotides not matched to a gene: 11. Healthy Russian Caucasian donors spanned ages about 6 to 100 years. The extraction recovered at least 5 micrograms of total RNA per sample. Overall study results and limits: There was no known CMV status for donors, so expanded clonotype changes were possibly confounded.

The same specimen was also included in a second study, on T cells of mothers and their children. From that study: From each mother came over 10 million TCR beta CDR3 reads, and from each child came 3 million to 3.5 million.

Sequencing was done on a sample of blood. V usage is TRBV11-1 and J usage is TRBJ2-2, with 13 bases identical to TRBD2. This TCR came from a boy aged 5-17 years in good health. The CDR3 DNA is TGTGCCAGCAGCTCGGGACTAGCGGGGAAGAAAACCTCGAACACCGGGGAGCTGTTTTTT. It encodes CASSSGLAGKKTSNTGELFF.